The 9 T cell receptor beta chains presented below share a single source sample, sequenced in a study of blood T cell repertoires in COVID-19. Here immunoSEQ multiplex PCR was the method, and the copy in TCRdb shows in-frame clones only, minus some. The data contain approximately 280,000 clones, around 86% of them singletons. Sequenced sample: peripheral blood. The origin of the receptors is a man in his fifties or sixties with acute or convalescent COVID-19.

The chain uses TRBV10-1 and TRBJ1-6; 8 bases align to TRBD1. V dropped 5 bases and J dropped 10; count of bases not matched to a gene: 4. This CDR3 region has 13 residues. Germline V CDR1 and CDR2: WNHNN, SYGVQD (reference sequence). The CDR3 region has the DNA TGCGCCAGCAGTCAGACAGGGGCCTCACCCCTCCACTTT. It is translated as CASSQTGASPLHF.

The chain employs TRBV5-1 and TRBJ2-3; possible D gene TRBD2, 7 bases. This CDR3 comprises 17 residues. Germline CDR1 SGHRS, CDR2 YFSETQ. Trimming took 4 bases from V and 6 from J, leaving 24 bases between them. CDR3 bases: TGCGCCAGCAGCCCCCCGGGTGGAGGGGGGGGCGTGGATACGCAGTATTTT. It is translated as CASSPPGGGGGVDTQYF.

The V call is TRBV10-3, the J call TRBJ1-5; D uncertain. Trimming pared 2 bases from V and 0 bases from J, leaving 11 bases between. The CDR3 loop spans 16 amino acids. Germline assignment: CDR1 ENHRY and CDR2 SYGVKD. As DNA, the CDR3 is TGTGCCATCAGTGAGGAGCAAGCTTATAGCAATCAGCCCCAGCATTTT. It yields the protein CAISEEQAYSNQPQHF.

The V and J genes are TRBV7-3 and TRBJ2-7; 9 bases fit TRBD1. J lost 7 bases, V lost 5 bases, and 9 bases had no gene match. The germline V gene encodes CDR1 SGHTA and CDR2 FQGTGA. This CDR3 has 14 residues. The CDR3 reads CASSPGTGFGEQYF. CDR3 sequence (DNA): TGTGCCAGCAGCCCCGGGACAGGGTTTGGAGAGCAGTACTTC.

This rearrangement joins TRBV7-2 to TRBJ1-1, with D possibly matching TRBD1 (6 bases). The CDR3 is made up of 15 amino acids. Germline V gives CDR1 SGHTA, CDR2 FQGNSA. V was cut by 6 bases and J by 1 base, with 15 bases left in between. The CDR3 sequence is CASRINRVENTEAFF. CDR3 sequence (DNA): TGTGCCAGCAGGATCAACAGGGTGGAGAACACTGAAGCTTTCTTT. The variable domain in full, with the rest retrieved from reference TRBV7-2 and TRBJ1-1, is GAGVSQSPSNKVTEKGKDVELRCDPISGHTALYWYRQSLGQGLEFLIYFQGNSAPDKSGLPSDRFSAERTGGSVSTLTIQRTQQEDSAVYLCASRINRVENTEAFFGQGTRLTVV.

The genes are TRBV5-1 and TRBJ1-6; 8 nucleotides match TRBD1. In germline, CDR1 is SGHRS, CDR2 YFSETQ. Trimming at V came to 4 bases and at J to 7 bases, leaving 10 bases not matched to a gene. This CDR3 region has 16 residues. CDR3: CASSEQTGGRNSPLHF. CDR3 DNA: TGCGCCAGCAGCGAACAAACAGGGGGTCGAAATTCACCCCTCCACTTT.

The rearrangement joins TRBV14 to TRBJ1-6; D remains ambiguous. The CDR3 covers 12 residues. In germline, CDR1 is SGHDN, CDR2 FVKESK. V was shortened by 6 bases and J by 7 bases, with 7 bases between the two germline ends. CDR3 DNA: TGTGCCAGCAGTCGTATAAATTCACCCCTCCACTTT. Translation: CASSRINSPLHF. The complete variable domain, with remaining parts taken from reference TRBV14 and TRBJ1-6, reads EAGVTQFPSHSVIEKGQTVTLRCDPISGHDNLYWYRRVMGKEIKFLLHFVKESKQDESGMPNNRFLAERTGGTYSTLKVQPAELEDSGVYFCASSRINSPLHFGNGTRLTVT.

The chain has TRBV11-2 and TRBJ1-2; 7 bases align to TRBD1. The germline V gene has CDR1 SGHAT and CDR2 FQNNGV. The CDR3 has 13 amino acids. Unmatched junction bases numbered 4, after V lost 2 bases and J lost 7 bases. CDR3 DNA: TGTGCCAGCAGCTTAACCCAGGGGGGTGGCTACACCTTC. Amino acid sequence: CASSLTQGGGYTF.

The chain couples TRBV9 to TRBJ1-6; 9 nucleotides match TRBD1. V shed 0 bases, J shed 13 bases, and the junction held 14 bases outside the gene matches. This CDR3 has 17 amino acids. Germline V gene data show CDR1 as SGDLS and CDR2 as YYNGEE. The CDR3 region has the DNA TGTGCCAGCAGCGTAGCTACGGGGACAGGGTCCGGGGGCCCCCTCCACTTT. Translating it yields CASSVATGTGSGGPLHF.